A single sample is the source of the 7 T cell receptor beta chains below, sequenced in a study of early T cells in non-severe SARS-CoV-2 infection listed by TCRdb under 2021. Library preparation employed 5' RACE. TCRdb names NextSeq 500 as the instrument used. TCRdb reanalyzed the raw reads on its own, using fastp at Q25 for trimming and MiXCR for clone calling, and kept in-frame beta chains. Rows are combined by CDR3 protein, so each entry shows the most common genes and DNA. Present in this sample are fewer than 80,000 distinct CDR3 sequences, 11% of which were seen just once. The ten largest clonotypes hold about 12% of the sample. Sequencing was performed on whole blood, taken at baseline. Receptor source: an adult who was a healthcare worker with PCR-confirmed SARS-CoV-2 infection or an uninfected control (not recorded which).

This clonotype has only a few counts. V is TRBV12-3 or TRBV12-4 and J is TRBJ1-5, with D perhaps TRBD1 (6 bases). V lost 2 bases, J lost 0 bases, and 17 bases lay in between. This CDR3 has 18 amino acids. In DNA form, the CDR3 reads TGTGCCAGCAGTTTACTGGGGGCAGTTTCTGTTAGCAATCAGCCCCAGCATTTT. Amino acid sequence: CASSLLGAVSVSNQPQHF.

This clonotype was counted between two and nine times. V is TRBV7-2 and J is TRBJ2-5; a possible D gene is TRBD2 (7 bases). The CDR3 totals 12 residues. Germline V gene sequence: CDR1 SGHTA, CDR2 FQGNSA. V was clipped by 7 bases and J by 12 bases, with 18 bases between them. The CDR3 coding sequence is TGTGCCAGCAACCCGGGGGGCGGTGGGAAGTACTTC. This sequence encodes CASNPGGGGKYF. Filled out from reference TRBV7-2 and TRBJ2-5, the complete variable domain reads GAGVSQSPSNKVTEKGKDVELRCDPISGHTALYWYRQSLGQGLEFLIYFQGNSAPDKSGLPSDRFSAERTGGSVSTLTIQRTQQEDSAVYLCASNPGGGGKYFGPGTRLLVL.

This clonotype was seen more than once but under ten times. This chain links TRBV4-1 with TRBJ2-1, with TRBD2 matching 10 bases. The CDR3 consists of 17 residues. J was trimmed by 6 bases and V by 1 base; bases with no gene match: 9. Per germline, CDR1 MGHRA and CDR2 YSYEKL. CDR3: CASSQVPLAGGSNEQFF. The CDR3 DNA reads TGCGCCAGCAGCCAAGTACCCTTAGCGGGGGGCAGCAATGAGCAGTTCTTC.

This rearrangement joins TRBV28 to TRBJ2-7, with 9 nucleotides matching TRBD1. Trimming at V came to 5 bases and at J to 5 bases, leaving 10 bases not matched to a gene. Per germline, CDR1 MDHEN and CDR2 SYDVKM. This CDR3 is built from 15 residues. The DNA for the CDR3 is TGTGCCAGCAGTCCACCCGGGACAGGGCTCCACGAGCAGTACTTC. This sequence encodes CASSPPGTGLHEQYF.

The chain uses TRBV9 and TRBJ2-5; D may match TRBD1 or TRBD2 (6 bases each). The CDR3 covers 16 residues. In germline, CDR1 is SGDLS, CDR2 YYNGEE. Trimming pared 0 bases from V and 4 bases from J, leaving 16 bases between. CDR3: CASSVGGGSVGETQYF. CDR3 sequence (DNA): TGTGCCAGCAGCGTAGGAGGGGGGAGCGTAGGAGAGACCCAGTACTTC.

The V gene is TRBV7-9, the J gene TRBJ1-2, with 7 positions matching TRBD1. CDR3 length: 15 amino acids. The ends lost 5 bases at V and 6 bases at J; junction bases unmatched: 12. CDR1 and CDR2 from the germline V gene are SEHNR and FQNEAQ (reference sequence). The CDR3 here is CASSRGSPQGHGYTF. CDR3 nucleotides: TGTGCCAGCAGCCGCGGATCCCCACAGGGGCATGGCTACACCTTC.

The rearrangement uses TRBV14 and TRBJ2-5; D is undetermined. The germline V and J ends were trimmed by 1 base and 6 bases, with 6 bases remaining between them. Germline assignment: CDR1 SGHDN and CDR2 FVKESK. The CDR3 runs to 12 residues. The CDR3, as DNA: TGTGCCAGCAGCCAAGTGGGGAAGACCCAGTACTTC. Its protein product is CASSQVGKTQYF.